This T cell receptor beta chain was sequenced for a study of shared clonotypes between healthy human individuals. Germline V gene data show CDR1 as SGHRS and CDR2 as YFSETQ. The CDR3 runs 14 residues. The V and J ends lost 0 bases and 4 bases respectively, with 8 bases between them. Clones were read by immunoSEQ multiplex PCR, and TCRdb kept only the in-frame ones, dropping some. Among 450,000 to 500,000 clones listed, roughly 85% were seen once. The rearrangement uses TRBV5-1 and TRBJ1-3, with D tentatively TRBD1 (5 bases). Sequenced input: PBMCs. This clonotype was sampled from a middle-aged woman in good health. Some clones in this sample may be carry-over from other donors' samples. The CDR3 bases are TGCGCCAGCAGCTTGGGACAGAACGGAAACACCATATATTTT. This encodes CASSLGQNGNTIYF.